These T cell receptor beta chains were read from a single sample in a study of identical twins. Each CDR3 protein is one row after TCRdb ran MiXCR on the 5' RACE reads. The sample consists of over 500,000 distinct CDR3 sequences, about 20% of them appearing once. Separately, the same data were catalogued under a study of T cells expressing NK-cell markers.

The sequenced material came from CD4+ T cells sorted from blood. The source is a woman aged 18-29 years in good health. Each CDR3 is given with its conserved first and last residue. D genes are given only for firm matches. The size entry is marked missing in some rows and otherwise reads once, few, many or a size class.

d_call: .
clone_size: .
v_call: TRBV7-2
j_call: TRBJ1-2
cdr3_nt: TGTGCCAGCAGCTCAATTACCCCTGATGGCTACACCTTC
cdr3_aa: CASSSITPDGYTF

d_call: TRBD2
clone_size: few
v_call: TRBV20-1
j_call: TRBJ2-1
cdr3_nt: TGCAGTGCCAATAGCGGGAGAGGGTACAATGAGCAGTTCTTC
cdr3_aa: CSANSGRGYNEQFF

d_call: .
clone_size: .
v_call: TRBV12-3/TRBV12-4
j_call: TRBJ2-2
cdr3_nt: TGTGCCAGCAGGGTTAGGAACGGCGGGGAGCTGTTTTTT
cdr3_aa: CASRVRNGGELFF

d_call: TRBD1
clone_size: many
v_call: TRBV12-3/TRBV12-4
j_call: TRBJ2-7
cdr3_nt: TGTGCCAGCAGCCGAGGGACAGAAACTCTCTACGAGCAGTACTTC
cdr3_aa: CASSRGTETLYEQYF

d_call: TRBD1
clone_size: many
v_call: TRBV20-1
j_call: TRBJ1-1
cdr3_nt: TGCAGTGCTAGGGAAAACAGGGGGAACACTGAAGCTTTCTTT
cdr3_aa: CSARENRGNTEAFF

d_call: .
clone_size: few
v_call: TRBV7-2
j_call: TRBJ2-4
cdr3_nt: TGTGCCAGCAGCTTAGCTAGGGGGACCCCCTTTATTCAGTACTTC
cdr3_aa: CASSLARGTPFIQYF

d_call: TRBD1
clone_size: .
v_call: TRBV5-1
j_call: TRBJ1-1
cdr3_nt: TGCGCCAGCAGAGGACAGGGCACTGAAGCTTTCTTT
cdr3_aa: CASRGQGTEAFF

d_call: .
clone_size: many
v_call: TRBV29-1
j_call: TRBJ2-1
cdr3_nt: TGCAGCGTTGGGGGGACCCCGAAGGGCAATGAGCAGTTCTTC
cdr3_aa: CSVGGTPKGNEQFF

d_call: .
clone_size: .
v_call: TRBV7-2
j_call: TRBJ2-5
cdr3_nt: TGTGCCAGCAGCTCTGGGAGGTTAGAGACCCAGTACTTC
cdr3_aa: CASSSGRLETQYF

d_call: .
clone_size: .
v_call: TRBV28
j_call: TRBJ2-7
cdr3_nt: TGTGCCACCTCCGGGTACTACGAGCAGTACTTC
cdr3_aa: CATSGYYEQYF

d_call: TRBD2
clone_size: .
v_call: TRBV10-2
j_call: TRBJ2-1
cdr3_nt: TGCGCCAGCAGGGGGGTAGCGGGAAGGGACAATGAGCAGTTCTTC
cdr3_aa: CASRGVAGRDNEQFF

d_call: TRBD2
clone_size: few
v_call: TRBV4-2
j_call: TRBJ2-1
cdr3_nt: TGTGCCAGCAGCCGAACACTGACTAGCGGGGGGTACAATGAGCAGTTCTTC
cdr3_aa: CASSRTLTSGGYNEQFF

d_call: TRBD1
clone_size: few
v_call: TRBV18
j_call: TRBJ2-7
cdr3_nt: TGTGCCAGCTCACAGACAGGGTCAGTAGAGCAGTACTTC
cdr3_aa: CASSQTGSVEQYF

d_call: .
clone_size: .
v_call: TRBV20-1
j_call: TRBJ1-1
cdr3_nt: TGCAGTGCTAGAGATTCAGGTCTATACACTGAAGCTTTCTTT
cdr3_aa: CSARDSGLYTEAFF

d_call: TRBD2
clone_size: .
v_call: TRBV20-1
j_call: TRBJ2-7
cdr3_nt: TGCAGTGCTAGGGGACTAGCGGGTCGCACCTACGAGCAGTACTTC
cdr3_aa: CSARGLAGRTYEQYF

d_call: .
clone_size: few
v_call: TRBV6-5
j_call: TRBJ2-5
cdr3_nt: TGTGCCAGCAGTTACTCGATGGTTGGAGAGACCCAGTACTTC
cdr3_aa: CASSYSMVGETQYF

d_call: TRBD1
clone_size: .
v_call: TRBV2
j_call: TRBJ2-7
cdr3_nt: TGTGCCAGCAAGGTTTCCCGGGACAGTATCTACGAGCAGTACTTC
cdr3_aa: CASKVSRDSIYEQYF

d_call: .
clone_size: few
v_call: TRBV20-1
j_call: TRBJ2-2
cdr3_nt: TGCAGTGCTAGAGGTTCCTGGGCGGGAACAGGGACCGGGGAGCTGTTTTTT
cdr3_aa: CSARGSWAGTGTGELFF

d_call: TRBD2
clone_size: .
v_call: TRBV20-1
j_call: TRBJ2-3
cdr3_nt: TGCAGTGCTAGAGTCGCACTAGCGGGGGGAAGTTCTAGCACAGATACGCAGTATTTT
cdr3_aa: CSARVALAGGSSSTDTQYF

d_call: TRBD1
clone_size: .
v_call: TRBV12-3/TRBV12-4
j_call: TRBJ2-4
cdr3_nt: TGTGCCAGCAGACGGGGGACAGGGAAGGACATTCAGTACTTC
cdr3_aa: CASRRGTGKDIQYF

d_call: TRBD1
clone_size: few
v_call: TRBV9
j_call: TRBJ1-1
cdr3_nt: TGTGCCAGCAGCCTGGACAGGGCGCCCACTGAAGCTTTCTTT
cdr3_aa: CASSLDRAPTEAFF

d_call: .
clone_size: few
v_call: TRBV5-1
j_call: TRBJ1-4
cdr3_nt: TGCGCCAGCAGCTTCGGACAGATGAGTGAAAAACTGTTTTTT
cdr3_aa: CASSFGQMSEKLFF

d_call: .
clone_size: few
v_call: TRBV5-1
j_call: TRBJ1-5
cdr3_nt: TGCGCCAGCAGCCCAGGGGTGGGTCAGCCCCAGCATTTT
cdr3_aa: CASSPGVGQPQHF

d_call: .
clone_size: .
v_call: TRBV6-1
j_call: TRBJ2-2
cdr3_nt: TGTGCCAGCACCTCCGCCGGGCCGATCCGGAACACCGGGGAGCTGTTTTTT
cdr3_aa: CASTSAGPIRNTGELFF

d_call: .
clone_size: medium-sized
v_call: TRBV5-6
j_call: TRBJ2-7
cdr3_nt: TGTGCCAGCAGCTTGATTGGCGGGGACGAGCAGTACTTC
cdr3_aa: CASSLIGGDEQYF

d_call: TRBD1
clone_size: many
v_call: TRBV20-1
j_call: TRBJ1-1
cdr3_nt: TGCAGTGCCTCCGACCGGGGACAGGGTGAAGCTTTCTTT
cdr3_aa: CSASDRGQGEAFF

d_call: .
clone_size: few
v_call: TRBV20-1
j_call: TRBJ2-1
cdr3_nt: TGCAGTGCTAGTGGCGATACAGAGTACAATGAGCAGTTCTTC
cdr3_aa: CSASGDTEYNEQFF

d_call: .
clone_size: .
v_call: TRBV28
j_call: TRBJ1-4
cdr3_nt: TGTGCCAGCAGTTTCGGGGGTTTTAATGAAAAACTGTTTTTT
cdr3_aa: CASSFGGFNEKLFF

d_call: TRBD2
clone_size: few
v_call: TRBV6-1
j_call: TRBJ2-7
cdr3_nt: TGTGCCAGCAGCAAACTAGCGGGGGTGAACGAGCAGTACTTC
cdr3_aa: CASSKLAGVNEQYF

d_call: TRBD1
clone_size: many
v_call: TRBV7-6
j_call: TRBJ2-7
cdr3_nt: TGTGCCAGCAGCCTAGTGGTGACAGGGTACGAGCAGTACTTC
cdr3_aa: CASSLVVTGYEQYF

d_call: TRBD1
clone_size: .
v_call: TRBV5-8
j_call: TRBJ2-7
cdr3_nt: TGTGCCAGCAGCTATCGACAGGGCCCTTCAAACTACGAGCAGTACTTC
cdr3_aa: CASSYRQGPSNYEQYF

d_call: .
clone_size: few
v_call: TRBV20-1
j_call: TRBJ1-5
cdr3_nt: TGCAGTACGACATCCCGGAGGGATCAGCCCCAGCATTTT
cdr3_aa: CSTTSRRDQPQHF

d_call: TRBD2
clone_size: few
v_call: TRBV25-1
j_call: TRBJ2-1
cdr3_nt: TGTGCCAGCAGTGAATCCGGGACTAGCGGCAATGAGCAGTTCTTC
cdr3_aa: CASSESGTSGNEQFF

d_call: TRBD1
clone_size: few
v_call: TRBV20-1
j_call: TRBJ2-7
cdr3_nt: TGCAGTGCTTACCTCCAGGGGGTCCACGAGCAGTACTTC
cdr3_aa: CSAYLQGVHEQYF

d_call: .
clone_size: .
v_call: TRBV9
j_call: TRBJ1-2
cdr3_nt: TGTGCCAGCAGCGTAGTTCGGCTCCATGGCTACACCTTC
cdr3_aa: CASSVVRLHGYTF

d_call: .
clone_size: many
v_call: TRBV7-2
j_call: TRBJ2-5
cdr3_nt: TGTGCCAGCAGCTTATTGGGGGTCGCTCCCTCGGAGGAGACCCAGTACTTC
cdr3_aa: CASSLLGVAPSEETQYF

d_call: TRBD2
clone_size: .
v_call: TRBV7-3
j_call: TRBJ2-3
cdr3_nt: TGTGCCAGCAGCTCCCGCGGGGGGGGGGCAGATACGCAGTATTTT
cdr3_aa: CASSSRGGGADTQYF

d_call: .
clone_size: few
v_call: TRBV7-9
j_call: TRBJ2-2
cdr3_nt: TGTGCCAGCAGCCTTACAGGGATTGGCACCGGGGAGCTGTTTTTT
cdr3_aa: CASSLTGIGTGELFF

d_call: .
clone_size: few
v_call: TRBV20-1
j_call: TRBJ1-1
cdr3_nt: TGCAGTGCTCCCTCCGGGTCTCTAAACACTGAAGCTTTCTTT
cdr3_aa: CSAPSGSLNTEAFF

d_call: TRBD2
clone_size: many
v_call: TRBV20-1
j_call: TRBJ2-3
cdr3_nt: TGCAGTGCTAGAGTGGCGTCTAGCGGGAGGGCGACAGATACGCAGTATTTT
cdr3_aa: CSARVASSGRATDTQYF

d_call: .
clone_size: .
v_call: TRBV5-1
j_call: TRBJ2-5
cdr3_nt: TGCGCCAGCAGCTTGGCCGGGACACAGAAAGAGACCCAGTACTTC
cdr3_aa: CASSLAGTQKETQYF

d_call: .
clone_size: .
v_call: TRBV7-2
j_call: TRBJ2-3
cdr3_nt: TGTGCCAGCAGCTTAAGGGTTGGGGCACCAGATACGCAGTATTTT
cdr3_aa: CASSLRVGAPDTQYF

d_call: TRBD1
clone_size: .
v_call: TRBV5-1
j_call: TRBJ1-2
cdr3_nt: TGCGCCAGCAGCGGACAGGCCTATGGCTACACCTTC
cdr3_aa: CASSGQAYGYTF

d_call: .
clone_size: few
v_call: TRBV29-1
j_call: TRBJ2-2
cdr3_nt: TGCAGCGTTGCAGTGACCGGGGAGCTGTTTTTT
cdr3_aa: CSVAVTGELFF

d_call: .
clone_size: .
v_call: TRBV25-1
j_call: TRBJ2-7
cdr3_nt: TGTGCCTCCACCGGGACGCAGAGCTCCTACGAGCAGTACTTC
cdr3_aa: CASTGTQSSYEQYF

d_call: .
clone_size: few
v_call: TRBV20-1
j_call: TRBJ1-6
cdr3_nt: TGCAGTGTATCTAGGGCCAGGGATTCACCCCTCCACTTT
cdr3_aa: CSVSRARDSPLHF

d_call: TRBD2
clone_size: few
v_call: TRBV29-1
j_call: TRBJ2-5
cdr3_nt: TGCAGCGTTGCTAGCGGGAAGGAGACCCAGTACTTC
cdr3_aa: CSVASGKETQYF

d_call: TRBD1
clone_size: .
v_call: TRBV7-2
j_call: TRBJ1-6
cdr3_nt: TGTGCCAGCAGGCCGGGACAGGCGAATTCACCCCTCCACTTT
cdr3_aa: CASRPGQANSPLHF

d_call: .
clone_size: .
v_call: TRBV4-3
j_call: TRBJ2-7
cdr3_nt: TGCGCCAGCAGCCAAGGGGGTGGGGTGATGAACGAGCAGTACTTC
cdr3_aa: CASSQGGGVMNEQYF

d_call: .
clone_size: .
v_call: TRBV5-1
j_call: TRBJ2-7
cdr3_nt: TGCGCCAGCAGCCTGCTCACCCACTACGAGCAGTACTTC
cdr3_aa: CASSLLTHYEQYF

d_call: .
clone_size: many
v_call: TRBV5-1
j_call: TRBJ2-7
cdr3_nt: TGCGCCAGCAGCTTGACAGGCGAAGGCTACGAGCAGTACTTC
cdr3_aa: CASSLTGEGYEQYF

d_call: TRBD1
clone_size: few
v_call: TRBV15
j_call: TRBJ2-5
cdr3_nt: TGTGCCACCAGCAGAGGAGAGCAGGGGGACCAGTACTTC
cdr3_aa: CATSRGEQGDQYF

d_call: .
clone_size: many
v_call: TRBV29-1
j_call: TRBJ2-7
cdr3_nt: TGCAGCGCGTTAAGCGTACCGGAGCAGTACTTC
cdr3_aa: CSALSVPEQYF

d_call: .
clone_size: few
v_call: TRBV2
j_call: TRBJ2-3
cdr3_nt: TGTGCCAGCTCCGGGACACCCAAGACGGATACGCAGTATTTT
cdr3_aa: CASSGTPKTDTQYF

d_call: .
clone_size: few
v_call: TRBV5-1
j_call: TRBJ1-2
cdr3_nt: TGCGCCAGCAGCGTCGGAGCTAACTATGGCTACACCTTC
cdr3_aa: CASSVGANYGYTF

d_call: .
clone_size: few
v_call: TRBV6-5
j_call: TRBJ1-1
cdr3_nt: TGTGCCAGCAGTTACCCAGGGAGGGGCACTGAAGCTTTCTTT
cdr3_aa: CASSYPGRGTEAFF

d_call: .
clone_size: .
v_call: TRBV12-3/TRBV12-4
j_call: TRBJ2-7
cdr3_nt: TGTGCCAGCAGTTTGAACAACTACGAGCAGTACTTC
cdr3_aa: CASSLNNYEQYF